These T cell receptor beta chains were read from a single sample in a study of cytomegalovirus exposure and HLA in healthy donors. The method was immunoSEQ multiplex PCR; TCRdb's version includes in-frame clones alone and lacks a portion of them. Of 98,000 or so clones in the sample, about three quarters were seen once. The sample taken for sequencing was PBMCs. Every receptor here comes from a man in his sixties in good health and CMV-seropositive. CDR3s include the opening cysteine and the closing phenylalanine or tryptophan. Each record gives: D gene, clone size, J gene, V gene, CDR3 DNA, CDR3 protein. The D gene is left open where the match is weak. Not every row has a clone size; where given, it reads once, few, many or a size class.

TRBD1	NA	TRBJ1-1	TRBV30	TGTGCCGGCCCTCTACAGGGGGCGAACACTGAAGCTTTCTTT	CAGPLQGANTEAFF
NA	NA	TRBJ2-7	TRBV6-6	TGTGCCAGCAGTAAACAGGGTTTCGAGCAGTACTTC	CASSKQGFEQYF
TRBD1	NA	TRBJ2-1	TRBV6-5	TGTGCCAGCAGTGGGCAAGGGGGCCCCTACAATGAGCAGTTCTTC	CASSGQGGPYNEQFF
NA	NA	TRBJ2-3	TRBV28	TGTGCCACTGGCGGCGGGGCGGCTACGCAGTATTTT	CATGGGAATQYF
TRBD1	NA	TRBJ2-1	TRBV6-6	TGTGCCAGCACCCCCCGGATGGGACAGGGTGACAATGAGCAGTTCTTC	CASTPRMGQGDNEQFF
NA	NA	TRBJ2-3	TRBV10-2	TGCGCCAGCAGTGATGGTAAGAAGCACACAGATACGCAGTATTTT	CASSDGKKHTDTQYF
TRBD1	NA	TRBJ1-3	TRBV5-1	TGCGCCAGCAGCCCCAGGGGGGAAATGGCCATATATTTT	CASSPRGEMAIYF
NA	once	TRBJ1-3	TRBV5-8	TGTGCCAGCAGCTTGAGCCAGGGCCAAGGAAACACCATATATTTT	CASSLSQGQGNTIYF
NA	NA	TRBJ1-6	TRBV14	TGTGCCAGCAGCCAAGAGGGCAGCTATAATTCACCCCTCCACTTT	CASSQEGSYNSPLHF
TRBD2	few	TRBJ2-7	TRBV4-1	TGCGCCAGCAGCTCTCGACTAGCGGGGACCTACGAGCAGTACTTC	CASSSRLAGTYEQYF
TRBD2	NA	TRBJ2-3	TRBV6-6	TGTGCCAGCAGTTCCGGGGGGGAAGGAGATACGCAGTATTTT	CASSSGGEGDTQYF
TRBD1	few	TRBJ2-7	TRBV27	TGTGCCAGCAGTTTTACAGGGGCCTCCTACGAGCAGTACTTC	CASSFTGASYEQYF
NA	NA	TRBJ1-5	TRBV19	TGTGCCAGTAGTAAGGGGGGGGACACAGAGGGTTTGTCTCAGCCCCAGCATTTT	CASSKGGDTEGLSQPQHF
TRBD1	NA	TRBJ1-6	TRBV5-6	TGTGCCAGCAGCTTGGGGACAGGGAGAAGGGAAAATTCACCCCTCCACTTT	CASSLGTGRRENSPLHF